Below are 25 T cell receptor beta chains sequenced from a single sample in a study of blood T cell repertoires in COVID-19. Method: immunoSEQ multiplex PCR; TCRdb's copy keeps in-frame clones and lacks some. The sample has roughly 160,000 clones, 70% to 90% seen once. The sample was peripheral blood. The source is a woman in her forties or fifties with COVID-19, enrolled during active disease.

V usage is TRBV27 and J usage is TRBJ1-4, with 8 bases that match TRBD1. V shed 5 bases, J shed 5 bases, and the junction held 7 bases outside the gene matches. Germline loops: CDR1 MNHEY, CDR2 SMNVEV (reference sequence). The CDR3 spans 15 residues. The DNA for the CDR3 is TGTGCCAGCAGTCAAACGACAGGGGAGAATGAAAAACTGTTTTTT. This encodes CASSQTTGENEKLFF.

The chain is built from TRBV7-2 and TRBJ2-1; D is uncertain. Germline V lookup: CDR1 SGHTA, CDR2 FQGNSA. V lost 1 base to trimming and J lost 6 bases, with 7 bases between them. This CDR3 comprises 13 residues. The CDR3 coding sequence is TGTGCCAGCAGCTTAGGACCGGGCAATGAGCAGTTCTTC. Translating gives CASSLGPGNEQFF.

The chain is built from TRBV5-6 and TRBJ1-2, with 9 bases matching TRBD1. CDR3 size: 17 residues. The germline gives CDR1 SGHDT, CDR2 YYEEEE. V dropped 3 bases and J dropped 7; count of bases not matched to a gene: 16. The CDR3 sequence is CASSSLAYKTGGRGYTF. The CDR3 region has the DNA TGTGCCAGCAGCTCGCTGGCCTACAAGACAGGGGGACGTGGCTACACCTTC.

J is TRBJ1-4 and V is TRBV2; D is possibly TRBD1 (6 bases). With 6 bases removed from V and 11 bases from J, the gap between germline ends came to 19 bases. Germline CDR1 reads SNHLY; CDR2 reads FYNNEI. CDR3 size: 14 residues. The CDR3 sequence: CASRAGTTRGKLFF. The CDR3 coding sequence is TGTGCCAGCAGAGCCGGGACGACGAGGGGGAAACTGTTTTTT. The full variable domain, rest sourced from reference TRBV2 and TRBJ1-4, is EPEVTQTPSHQVTQMGQEVILRCVPISNHLYFYWYRQILGQKVEFLVSFYNNEISEKSEIFDDQFSVERPDGSNFTLKIRSTKLEDSAMYFCASRAGTTRGKLFFGSGTQLSVL.

The CDR3 reads CASSEARGWTGELFF. In DNA form, the CDR3 reads TGTGCCAGCAGTGAGGCGCGGGGTTGGACCGGGGAGCTGTTTTTT. This chain connects TRBV2 to TRBJ2-2, with a weak D call TRBD2 (6 bases). The germline gives CDR1 SNHLY, CDR2 FYNNEI. CDR3 size: 15 residues. Deletions cut 3 bases from V and 5 bases from J, with 13 bases between.

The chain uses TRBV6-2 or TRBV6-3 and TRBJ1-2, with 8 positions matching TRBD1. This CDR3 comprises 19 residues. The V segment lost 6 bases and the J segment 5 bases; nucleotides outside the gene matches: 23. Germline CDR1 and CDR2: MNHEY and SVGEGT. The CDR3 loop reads CASSPLRQGATTLRYGYTF. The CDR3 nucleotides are TGTGCCAGCAGCCCCCTTCGGCAGGGGGCAACAACACTGCGTTATGGCTACACCTTC.

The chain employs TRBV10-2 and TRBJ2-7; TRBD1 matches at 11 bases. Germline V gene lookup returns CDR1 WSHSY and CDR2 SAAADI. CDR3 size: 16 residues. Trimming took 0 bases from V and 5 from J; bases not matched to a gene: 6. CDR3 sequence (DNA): TGCGCCAGCAGTGAGTCAAGCGGACAGGGGGCAGACGAGCAGTACTTC. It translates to CASSESSGQGADEQYF.

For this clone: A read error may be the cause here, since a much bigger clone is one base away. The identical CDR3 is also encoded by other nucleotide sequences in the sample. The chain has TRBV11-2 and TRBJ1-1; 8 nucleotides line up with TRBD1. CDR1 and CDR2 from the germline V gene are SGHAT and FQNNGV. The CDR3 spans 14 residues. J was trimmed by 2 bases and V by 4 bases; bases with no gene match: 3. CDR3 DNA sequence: TGTGCCAGCAGCTCCGGACAGGGCAACACTGAAGCTTTCTTT. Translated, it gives CASSSGQGNTEAFF.

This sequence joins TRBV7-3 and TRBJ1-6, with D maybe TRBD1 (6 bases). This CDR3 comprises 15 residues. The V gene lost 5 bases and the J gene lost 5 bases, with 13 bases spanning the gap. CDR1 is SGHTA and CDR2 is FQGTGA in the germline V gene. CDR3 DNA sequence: TGTGCCAGCAGCCCTGGGACAACAAATAATTCACCCCTCCACTTT. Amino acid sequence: CASSPGTTNNSPLHF. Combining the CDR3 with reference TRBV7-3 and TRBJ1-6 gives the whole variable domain GAGVSQTPSNKVTEKGKYVELRCDPISGHTALYWYRQSLGQGPEFLIYFQGTGAADDSGLPNDRFFAVRPEGSVSTLKIQRTERGDSAVYLCASSPGTTNNSPLHFGNGTRLTVT.

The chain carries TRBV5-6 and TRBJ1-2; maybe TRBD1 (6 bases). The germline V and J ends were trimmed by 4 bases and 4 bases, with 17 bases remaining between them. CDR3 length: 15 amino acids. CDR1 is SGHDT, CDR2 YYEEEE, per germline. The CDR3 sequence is CASSTAGVLGYGYTF. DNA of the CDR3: TGTGCCAGCAGCACGGCAGGGGTGCTGGGCTATGGCTACACCTTC.

This chain's CDR3 is CAWSGQGDNQPQHF. DNA of the CDR3: TGTGCCTGGAGTGGGCAGGGGGACAATCAGCCCCAGCATTTT. The gene calls are TRBV30 and TRBJ1-5; TRBD1 agrees at 7 bases. There are 14 residues in the CDR3. Per germline, CDR1 GTSNPN and CDR2 SVGIG (reference sequence). V dropped 1 base and J dropped 3; count of bases not matched to a gene: 3. The full variable domain, with the rest looked up from reference TRBV30 and TRBJ1-5, is SQTIHQWPATLVQPVGSPLSLECTVEGTSNPNLYWYRQAAGRGLQLLFYSVGIGQISSEVPQNLSASRPQDRQFILSSKKLLLSDSGFYLCAWSGQGDNQPQHFGDGTRLSIL.

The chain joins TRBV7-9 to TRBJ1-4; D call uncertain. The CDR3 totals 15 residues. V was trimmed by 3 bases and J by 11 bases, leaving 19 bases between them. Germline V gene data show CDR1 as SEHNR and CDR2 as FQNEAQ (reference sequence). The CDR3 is CASSFGGSMGSKLFF. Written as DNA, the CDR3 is TGTGCCAGCAGCTTCGGAGGATCTATGGGATCTAAACTGTTTTTT.

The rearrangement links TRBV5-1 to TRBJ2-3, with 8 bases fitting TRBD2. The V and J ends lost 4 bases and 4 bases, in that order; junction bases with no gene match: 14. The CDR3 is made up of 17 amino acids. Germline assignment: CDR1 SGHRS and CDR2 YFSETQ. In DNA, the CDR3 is TGCGCCAGCAGCGTGGCTCTTTCGGGAGGGGCGGCAGATACGCAGTATTTT. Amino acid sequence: CASSVALSGGAADTQYF.

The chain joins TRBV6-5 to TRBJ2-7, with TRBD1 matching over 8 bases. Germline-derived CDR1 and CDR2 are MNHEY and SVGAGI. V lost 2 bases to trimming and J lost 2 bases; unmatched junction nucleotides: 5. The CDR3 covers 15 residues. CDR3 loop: CASSYGTGWPYEQYF. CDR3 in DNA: TGTGCCAGCAGTTACGGGACAGGTTGGCCCTACGAGCAGTACTTC.

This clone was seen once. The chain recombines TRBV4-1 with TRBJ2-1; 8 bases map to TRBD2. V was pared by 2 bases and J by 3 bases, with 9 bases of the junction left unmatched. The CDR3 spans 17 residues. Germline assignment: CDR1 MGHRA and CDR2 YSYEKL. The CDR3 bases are TGCGCCAGCAGCCAAATCTTTGCGGGGGGACTCTACAATGAGCAGTTCTTC. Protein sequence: CASSQIFAGGLYNEQFF.

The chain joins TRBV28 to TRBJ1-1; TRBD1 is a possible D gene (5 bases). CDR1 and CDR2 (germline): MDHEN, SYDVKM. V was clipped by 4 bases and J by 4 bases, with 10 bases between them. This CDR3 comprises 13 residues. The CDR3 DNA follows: TGTGCCAGCAGTTCGGCAGGGCTCACTGAAGCTTTCTTT. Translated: CASSSAGLTEAFF.

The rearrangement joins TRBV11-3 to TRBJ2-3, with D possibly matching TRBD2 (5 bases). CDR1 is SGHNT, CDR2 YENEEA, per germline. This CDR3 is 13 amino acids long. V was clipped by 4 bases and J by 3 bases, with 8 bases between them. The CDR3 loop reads CASSWTPTDTQYF. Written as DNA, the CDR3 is TGTGCCAGCAGCTGGACTCCAACAGATACGCAGTATTTT.

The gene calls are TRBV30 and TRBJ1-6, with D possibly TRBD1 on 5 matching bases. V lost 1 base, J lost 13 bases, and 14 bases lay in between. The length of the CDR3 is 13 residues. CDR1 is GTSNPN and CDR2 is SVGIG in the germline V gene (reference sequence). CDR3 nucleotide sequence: TGTGCCTGGAGTGACCGACCCGGGGGGCCCCTCCACTTT. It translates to CAWSDRPGGPLHF. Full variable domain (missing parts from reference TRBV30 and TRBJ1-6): SQTIHQWPATLVQPVGSPLSLECTVEGTSNPNLYWYRQAAGRGLQLLFYSVGIGQISSEVPQNLSASRPQDRQFILSSKKLLLSDSGFYLCAWSDRPGGPLHFGNGTRLTVT.

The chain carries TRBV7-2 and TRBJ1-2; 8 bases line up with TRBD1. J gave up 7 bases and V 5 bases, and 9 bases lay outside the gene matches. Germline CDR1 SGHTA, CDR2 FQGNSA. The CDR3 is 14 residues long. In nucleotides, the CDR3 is TGTGCCAGCAGCCTGACCGGGACAGGAGCTGGCTACACCTTC. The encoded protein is CASSLTGTGAGYTF. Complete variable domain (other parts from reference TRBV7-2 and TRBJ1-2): GAGVSQSPSNKVTEKGKDVELRCDPISGHTALYWYRQSLGQGLEFLIYFQGNSAPDKSGLPSDRFSAERTGGSVSTLTIQRTQQEDSAVYLCASSLTGTGAGYTFGSGTRLTVV.

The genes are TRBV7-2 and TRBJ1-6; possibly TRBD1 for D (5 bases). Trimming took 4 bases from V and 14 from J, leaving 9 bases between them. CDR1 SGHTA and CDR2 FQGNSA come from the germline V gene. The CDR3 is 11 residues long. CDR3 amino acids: CASSSTVTLHF. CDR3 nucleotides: TGTGCCAGCAGCTCGACAGTTACCCTCCACTTT.

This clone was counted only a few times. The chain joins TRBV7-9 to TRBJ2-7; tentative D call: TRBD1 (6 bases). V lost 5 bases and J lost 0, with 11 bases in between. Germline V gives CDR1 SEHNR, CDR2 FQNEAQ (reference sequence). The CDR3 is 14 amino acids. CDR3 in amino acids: CASSAWTASYEQYF. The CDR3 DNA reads TGTGCCAGCAGCGCCTGGACAGCCTCCTACGAGCAGTACTTC.

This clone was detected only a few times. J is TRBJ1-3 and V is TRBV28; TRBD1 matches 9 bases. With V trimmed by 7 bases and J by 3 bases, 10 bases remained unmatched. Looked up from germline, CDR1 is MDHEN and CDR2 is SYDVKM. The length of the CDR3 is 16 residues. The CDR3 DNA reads TGTGCCAGCACGCGGACAGGGGTGGGAAATGGAAACACCATATATTTT. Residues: CASTRTGVGNGNTIYF.

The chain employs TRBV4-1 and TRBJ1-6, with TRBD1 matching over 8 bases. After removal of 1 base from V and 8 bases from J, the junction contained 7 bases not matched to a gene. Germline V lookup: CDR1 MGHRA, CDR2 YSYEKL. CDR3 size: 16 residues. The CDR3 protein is CASSQVRGTGHSPLHF. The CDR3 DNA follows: TGCGCCAGCAGCCAAGTCCGGGGGACAGGCCATTCACCCCTCCACTTT.

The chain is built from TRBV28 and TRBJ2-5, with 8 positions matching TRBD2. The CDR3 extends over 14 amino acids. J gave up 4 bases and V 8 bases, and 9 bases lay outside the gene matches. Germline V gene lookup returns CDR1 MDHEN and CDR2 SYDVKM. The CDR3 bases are TGTGCCAGCGCCACCGGGGGGGCCGGAGAGACCCAGTACTTC. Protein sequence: CASATGGAGETQYF.

Written as DNA, the CDR3 is TGTGCCAGCTCACCGGGAACCGGGACTAGGCGAGAGACCCAGTACTTC. This gives the protein CASSPGTGTRRETQYF. This chain connects TRBV18 to TRBJ2-5; 8 positions agree with TRBD2. The trim removed 3 bases at V and 4 bases at J, leaving 10 bases unmatched. Germline V lookup: CDR1 KGHSH, CDR2 LQKENI. The CDR3 has 16 residues. The variable domain in full, completed from reference TRBV18 and TRBJ2-5, reads NAGVMQNPRHLVRRRGQEARLRCSPMKGHSHVYWYRQLPEEGLKFMVYLQKENIIDESGMPKERFSAEFPKEGPSILRIQQVVRGDSAAYFCASSPGTGTRRETQYFGPGTRLLVL.